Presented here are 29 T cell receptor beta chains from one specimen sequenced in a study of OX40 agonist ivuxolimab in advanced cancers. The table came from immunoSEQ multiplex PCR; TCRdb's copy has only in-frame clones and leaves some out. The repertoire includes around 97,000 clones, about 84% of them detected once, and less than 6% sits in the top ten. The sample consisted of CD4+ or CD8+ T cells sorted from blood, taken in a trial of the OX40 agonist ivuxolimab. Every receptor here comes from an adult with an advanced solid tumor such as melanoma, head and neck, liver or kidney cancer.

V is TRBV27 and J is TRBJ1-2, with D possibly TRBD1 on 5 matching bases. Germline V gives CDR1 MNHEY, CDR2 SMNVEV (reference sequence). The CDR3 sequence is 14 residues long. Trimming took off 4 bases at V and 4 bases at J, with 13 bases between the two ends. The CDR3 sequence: CASSSTDGRYGYTF. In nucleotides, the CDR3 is TGTGCCAGCAGTTCGACAGACGGACGCTATGGCTACACCTTC.

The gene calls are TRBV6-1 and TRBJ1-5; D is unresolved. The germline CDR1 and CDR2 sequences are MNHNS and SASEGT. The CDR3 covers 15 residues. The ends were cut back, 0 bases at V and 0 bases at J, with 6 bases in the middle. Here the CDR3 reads CASSEALGSNQPQHF. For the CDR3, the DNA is TGTGCCAGCAGTGAAGCTTTGGGTAGCAATCAGCCCCAGCATTTT.

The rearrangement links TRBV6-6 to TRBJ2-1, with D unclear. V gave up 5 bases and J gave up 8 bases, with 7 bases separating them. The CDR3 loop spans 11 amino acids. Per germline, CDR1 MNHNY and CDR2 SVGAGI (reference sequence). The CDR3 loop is CASSPNDEQFF. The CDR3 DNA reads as TGTGCCAGCAGTCCTAACGATGAGCAGTTCTTC.

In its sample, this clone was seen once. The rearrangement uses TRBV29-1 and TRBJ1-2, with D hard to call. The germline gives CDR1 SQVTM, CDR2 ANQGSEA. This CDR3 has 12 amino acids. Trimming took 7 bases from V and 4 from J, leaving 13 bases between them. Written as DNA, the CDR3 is TGCAGCGAAAGACGGATGGTCTATGGCTACACCTTC. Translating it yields CSERRMVYGYTF.

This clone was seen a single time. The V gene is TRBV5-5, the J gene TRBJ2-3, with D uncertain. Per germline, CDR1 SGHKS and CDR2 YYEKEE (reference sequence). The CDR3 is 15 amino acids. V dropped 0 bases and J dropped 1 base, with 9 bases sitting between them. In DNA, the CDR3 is TGTGCCAGCAGCTTGGGGGTCAGTCGCACAGATACGCAGTATTTT. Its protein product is CASSLGVSRTDTQYF.

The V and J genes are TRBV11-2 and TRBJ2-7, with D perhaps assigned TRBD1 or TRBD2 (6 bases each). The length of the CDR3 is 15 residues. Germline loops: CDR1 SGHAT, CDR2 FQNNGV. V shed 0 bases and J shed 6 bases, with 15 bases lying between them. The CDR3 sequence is CASSLDLSGAGEQYF. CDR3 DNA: TGTGCCAGCAGCTTAGATCTATCGGGGGCAGGCGAGCAGTACTTC.

CDR3 nucleotides: TGTGCCAGCAGTTTGACTATGAACACTGAAGCTTTCTTT. This sequence encodes CASSLTMNTEAFF. The chain joins TRBV6-6 to TRBJ1-1; no clear D. V gave up 4 bases and J gave up 0 bases, with 6 bases separating them. Germline-derived CDR1 and CDR2 are MNHNY and SVGAGI (reference sequence). CDR3 length equals 13 residues.

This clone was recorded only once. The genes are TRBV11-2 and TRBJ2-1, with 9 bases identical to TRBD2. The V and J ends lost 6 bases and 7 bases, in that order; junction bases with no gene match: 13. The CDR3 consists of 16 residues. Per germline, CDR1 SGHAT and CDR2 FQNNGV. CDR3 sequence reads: CASRQIRGRARNEQFF. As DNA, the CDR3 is TGTGCCAGCAGGCAGATTCGCGGGAGGGCCCGGAATGAGCAGTTCTTC.

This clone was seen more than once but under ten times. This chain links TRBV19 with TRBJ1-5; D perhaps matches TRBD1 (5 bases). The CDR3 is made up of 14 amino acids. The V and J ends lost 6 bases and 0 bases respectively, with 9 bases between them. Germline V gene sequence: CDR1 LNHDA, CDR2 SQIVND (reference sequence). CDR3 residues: CASRVRDSNQPQHF. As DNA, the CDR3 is TGTGCCAGTAGGGTCAGGGATAGCAATCAGCCCCAGCATTTT.

The DNA for the CDR3 is TGTGCCAGCAGTGAAGCGCTTCGGGGACAGACTTACTCTGGAAACACCATATATTTT. Amino acids: CASSEALRGQTYSGNTIYF. The chain is built from TRBV6-1 and TRBJ1-3, with 7 positions matching TRBD1. Germline V lookup: CDR1 MNHNS, CDR2 SASEGT. The V and J ends lost 0 bases and 0 bases, in that order; junction bases with no gene match: 11. The CDR3 sequence is 19 residues long.

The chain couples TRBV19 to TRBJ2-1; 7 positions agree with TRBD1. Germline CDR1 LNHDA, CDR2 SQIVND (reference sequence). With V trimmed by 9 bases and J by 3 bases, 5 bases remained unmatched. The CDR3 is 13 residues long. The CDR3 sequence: CASRGQIYNEQFF. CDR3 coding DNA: TGTGCCAGCAGGGGACAGATCTACAATGAGCAGTTCTTC.

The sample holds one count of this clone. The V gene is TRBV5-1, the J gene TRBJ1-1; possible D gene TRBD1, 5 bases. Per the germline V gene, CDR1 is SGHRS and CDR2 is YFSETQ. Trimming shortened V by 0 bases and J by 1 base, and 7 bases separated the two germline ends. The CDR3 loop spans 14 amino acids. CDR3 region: CASSLGDGNTEAFF. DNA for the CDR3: TGCGCCAGCAGCTTGGGGGACGGGAACACTGAAGCTTTCTTT. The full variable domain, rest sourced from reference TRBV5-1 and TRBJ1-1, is KAGVTQTPRYLIKTRGQQVTLSCSPISGHRSVSWYQQTPGQGLQFLFEYFSETQRNKGNFPGRFSGRQFSNSRSEMNVSTLELGDSALYLCASSLGDGNTEAFFGQGTRLTVV.

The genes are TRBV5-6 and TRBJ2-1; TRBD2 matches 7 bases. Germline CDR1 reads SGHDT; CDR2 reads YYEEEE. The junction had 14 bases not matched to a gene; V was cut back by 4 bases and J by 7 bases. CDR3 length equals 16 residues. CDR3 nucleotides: TGTGCCAGCAGCCTCCAAGGACGCGGGAGAGGTAATGAGCAGTTCTTC. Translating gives CASSLQGRGRGNEQFF.

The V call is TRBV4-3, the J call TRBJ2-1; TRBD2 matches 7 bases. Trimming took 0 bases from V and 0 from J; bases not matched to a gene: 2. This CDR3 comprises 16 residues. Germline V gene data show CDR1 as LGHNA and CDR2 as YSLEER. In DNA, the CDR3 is TGCGCCAGCAGCCAAGAGAGGACTAGCTCCTACAATGAGCAGTTCTTC. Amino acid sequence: CASSQERTSSYNEQFF.

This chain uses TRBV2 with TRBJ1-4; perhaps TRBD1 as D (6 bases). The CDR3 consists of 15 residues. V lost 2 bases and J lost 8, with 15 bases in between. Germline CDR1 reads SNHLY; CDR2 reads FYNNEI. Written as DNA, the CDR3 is TGTGCCAGCAGTGAATCTGGGTCCCAGGGGGAAAAACTGTTTTTT. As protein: CASSESGSQGEKLFF.

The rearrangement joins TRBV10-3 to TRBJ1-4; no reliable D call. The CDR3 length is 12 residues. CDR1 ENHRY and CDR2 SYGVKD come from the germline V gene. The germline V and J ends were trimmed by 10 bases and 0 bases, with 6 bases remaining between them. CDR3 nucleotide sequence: TGTGCCACGGGTGCAACTAATGAAAAACTGTTTTTT. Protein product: CATGATNEKLFF.

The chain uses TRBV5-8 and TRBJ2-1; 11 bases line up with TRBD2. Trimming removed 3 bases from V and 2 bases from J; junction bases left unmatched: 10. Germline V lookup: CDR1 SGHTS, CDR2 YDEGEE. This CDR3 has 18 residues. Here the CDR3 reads CASSYRDVGLAAYNEQFF. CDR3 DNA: TGTGCCAGCAGCTACCGGGACGTGGGACTAGCGGCCTACAATGAGCAGTTCTTC. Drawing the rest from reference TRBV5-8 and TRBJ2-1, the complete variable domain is EAGVTQSPTHLIKTRGQQATLRCSPISGHTSVYWYQQALGLGLQFLLWYDEGEERNRGNFPPRFSGRQFPNYSSELNVNALELEDSALYLCASSYRDVGLAAYNEQFFGPGTRLTVL.

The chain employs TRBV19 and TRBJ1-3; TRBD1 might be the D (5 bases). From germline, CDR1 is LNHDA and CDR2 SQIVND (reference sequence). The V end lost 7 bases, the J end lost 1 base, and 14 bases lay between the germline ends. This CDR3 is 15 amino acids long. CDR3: CASIRDGLSGNTIYF. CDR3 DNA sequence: TGTGCCAGTATCCGGGACGGGCTATCTGGAAACACCATATATTTT.

For the CDR3, the DNA is TGTGCCAGCAGCTTGAAATTCGAGGGTTCCTACGAGCAGTACTTC. Translated: CASSLKFEGSYEQYF. This chain uses TRBV11-2 with TRBJ2-7; weak D call: TRBD2 (5 bases). The CDR3 loop spans 15 amino acids. Germline CDR1 and CDR2: SGHAT and FQNNGV. Trimming cost V 3 bases and J 1 base, with 13 bases left between them.

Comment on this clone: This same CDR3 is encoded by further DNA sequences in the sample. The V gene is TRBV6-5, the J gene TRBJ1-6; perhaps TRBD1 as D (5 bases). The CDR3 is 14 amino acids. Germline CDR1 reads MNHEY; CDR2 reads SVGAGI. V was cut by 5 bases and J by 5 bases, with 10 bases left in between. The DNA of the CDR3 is TGTGCCAGCAGTCGGGACGGAAATAATTCACCCCTCCACTTT. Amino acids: CASSRDGNNSPLHF.

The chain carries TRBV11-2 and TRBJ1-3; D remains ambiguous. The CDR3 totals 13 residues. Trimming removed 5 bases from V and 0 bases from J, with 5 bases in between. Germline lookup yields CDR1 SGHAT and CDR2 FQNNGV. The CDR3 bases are TGTGCCAGCAGCGAGGGCTCTGGAAACACCATATATTTT. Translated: CASSEGSGNTIYF.

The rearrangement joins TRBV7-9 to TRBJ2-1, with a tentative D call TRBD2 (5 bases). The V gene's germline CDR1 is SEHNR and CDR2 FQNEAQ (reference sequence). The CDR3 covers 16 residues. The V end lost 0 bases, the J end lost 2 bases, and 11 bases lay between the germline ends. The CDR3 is CASSLAGGGTYNEQFF. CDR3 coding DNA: TGTGCCAGCAGCTTAGCTGGAGGTGGCACCTACAATGAGCAGTTCTTC.

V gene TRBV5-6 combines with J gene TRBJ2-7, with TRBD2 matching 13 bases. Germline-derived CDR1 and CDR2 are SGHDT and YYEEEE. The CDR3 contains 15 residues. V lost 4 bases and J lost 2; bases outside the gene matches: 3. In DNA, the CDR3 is TGTGCCAGCAGCCCAGGGACTAGCGGGACCTACGAGCAGTACTTC. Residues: CASSPGTSGTYEQYF.

CDR3 loop: CASSLDSGGNTEAFF. Written as DNA, the CDR3 is TGCGCCAGCAGCTTGGATTCAGGGGGGAACACTGAAGCTTTCTTT. The chain links TRBV5-1 to TRBJ1-1; 7 bases match TRBD1. V shed 0 bases, J shed 1 base, and the junction held 3 bases outside the gene matches. The CDR3 extends over 15 amino acids. Germline assignment: CDR1 SGHRS and CDR2 YFSETQ.

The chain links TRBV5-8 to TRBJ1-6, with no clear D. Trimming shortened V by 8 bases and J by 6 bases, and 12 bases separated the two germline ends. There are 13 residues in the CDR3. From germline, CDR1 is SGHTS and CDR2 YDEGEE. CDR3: CASTGVFNSPLHF. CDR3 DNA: TGTGCCAGTACCGGGGTCTTTAATTCACCCCTCCACTTT. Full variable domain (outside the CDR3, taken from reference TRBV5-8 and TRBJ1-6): EAGVTQSPTHLIKTRGQQATLRCSPISGHTSVYWYQQALGLGLQFLLWYDEGEERNRGNFPPRFSGRQFPNYSSELNVNALELEDSALYLCASTGVFNSPLHFGNGTRLTVT.

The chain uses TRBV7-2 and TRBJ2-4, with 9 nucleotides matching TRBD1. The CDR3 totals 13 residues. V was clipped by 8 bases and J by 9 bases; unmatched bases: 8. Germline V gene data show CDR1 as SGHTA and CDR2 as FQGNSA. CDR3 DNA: TGTGCCAGCTCCCCAGGACAGGGGCGCATTCAGTACTTC. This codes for CASSPGQGRIQYF.

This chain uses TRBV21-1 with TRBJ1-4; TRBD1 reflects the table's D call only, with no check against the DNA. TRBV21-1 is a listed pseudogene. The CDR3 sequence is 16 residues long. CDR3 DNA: TGTGCCAGCAGCAAAGGGTTGACAGGAGCACATGAAAAACTGTTTTTT. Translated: CASSKGLTGAHEKLFF.

In DNA form, the CDR3 reads TGTGCCAGCAGCCGCTCCTGGAGGGATTCACCCCTCCACTTT. It encodes CASSRSWRDSPLHF. The rearrangement uses TRBV5-8 and TRBJ1-6; D uncertain. The germline CDR1 and CDR2 sequences are SGHTS and YDEGEE. Trimming stripped 4 bases from V and 8 bases from J, with 13 bases between. The CDR3 contains 14 residues. The complete variable domain, with remaining parts taken from reference TRBV5-8 and TRBJ1-6, reads EAGVTQSPTHLIKTRGQQATLRCSPISGHTSVYWYQQALGLGLQFLLWYDEGEERNRGNFPPRFSGRQFPNYSSELNVNALELEDSALYLCASSRSWRDSPLHFGNGTRLTVT.

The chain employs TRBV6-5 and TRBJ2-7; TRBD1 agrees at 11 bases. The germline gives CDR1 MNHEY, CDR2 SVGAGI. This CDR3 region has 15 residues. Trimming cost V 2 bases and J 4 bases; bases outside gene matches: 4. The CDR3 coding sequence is TGTGCCAGCAGTTACGGGACAGGGGGGGATTACGAGCAGTACTTC. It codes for CASSYGTGGDYEQYF.